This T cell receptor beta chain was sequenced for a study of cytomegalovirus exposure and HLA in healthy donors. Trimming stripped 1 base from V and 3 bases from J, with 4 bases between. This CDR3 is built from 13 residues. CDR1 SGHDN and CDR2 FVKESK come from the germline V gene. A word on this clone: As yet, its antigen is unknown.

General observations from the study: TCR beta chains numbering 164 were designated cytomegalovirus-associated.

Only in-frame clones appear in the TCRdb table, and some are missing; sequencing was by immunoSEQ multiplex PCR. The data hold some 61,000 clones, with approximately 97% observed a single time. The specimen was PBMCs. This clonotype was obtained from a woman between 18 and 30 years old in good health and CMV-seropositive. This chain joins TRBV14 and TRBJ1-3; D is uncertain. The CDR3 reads CASSQAVGNTIYF. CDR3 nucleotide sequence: TGTGCCAGCAGCCAAGCGGTTGGAAACACCATATATTTT.